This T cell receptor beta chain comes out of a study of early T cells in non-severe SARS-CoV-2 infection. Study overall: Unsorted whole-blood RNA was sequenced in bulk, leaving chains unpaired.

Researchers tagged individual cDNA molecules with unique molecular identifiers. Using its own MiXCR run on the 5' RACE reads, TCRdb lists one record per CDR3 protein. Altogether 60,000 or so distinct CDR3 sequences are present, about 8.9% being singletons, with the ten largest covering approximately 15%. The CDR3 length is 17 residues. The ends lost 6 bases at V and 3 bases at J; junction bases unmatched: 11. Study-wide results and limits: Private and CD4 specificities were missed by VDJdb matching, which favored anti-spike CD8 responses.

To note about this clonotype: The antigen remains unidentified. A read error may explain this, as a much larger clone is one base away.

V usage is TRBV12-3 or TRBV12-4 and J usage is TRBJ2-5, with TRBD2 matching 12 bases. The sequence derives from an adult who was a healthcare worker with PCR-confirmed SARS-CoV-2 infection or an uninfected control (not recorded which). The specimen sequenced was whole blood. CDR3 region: CASSPTPGLAGKETQYF. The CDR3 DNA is TGTGCCAGCAGCCCTACTCCCGGACTAGCGGGGAAAGAGACCCAGTACTTC.